This TCR beta chain is drawn from a study of blood T cells in healthy people across ages. Study summary: Template switching recovered approximately one barcoded beta molecule for every two T cells. General study results and limits: TCR beta diversity per million T cells fell roughly linearly with age.

In germline, CDR1 is SGHRS, CDR2 YFSETQ. The CDR3 is 15 residues long. At least 7 million PBMCs were isolated per sample. Alongside a J-beta primer mix, a sample-barcoded 5' primer served in a second PCR lasting about 6 to 11 cycles. From the 5' RACE reads, TCRdb called clonotypes with MiXCR, one entry per CDR3 protein. Of 580,000 or so distinct CDR3 sequences listed, around 50% were seen once; the top ten hold 20% to 25%. In regard to this clonotype: Its antigen is still unknown.

Sequencing used blood. The chain recombines TRBV5-1 with TRBJ2-5; D remains ambiguous. The closer fit of TRBJ2-7 to the DNA end suggests the J call may be wrong. The source is a man older than 75 in good health. Here the CDR3 reads CASSLANSATYEQYF. In DNA, the CDR3 is TGCGCCAGCAGCTTGGCCAACAGCGCAACCTACGAGCAGTACTTC.